This T cell receptor (beta chain) comes out of a study of cytomegalovirus exposure and HLA in healthy donors. Overall study findings and caveats: The study flagged some 170 TCR beta chains as cytomegalovirus-associated. The study dropped some indistinguishable V segments, TRBV6-2 and TRBV6-3 among them.

Concerning this clone: Its antigen is not known.

This CDR3 spans 11 amino acids. Trimming took off 0 bases at V and 13 bases at J, with 7 bases between the two ends. Per germline, CDR1 MNHNS and CDR2 SASEGT. With 60 Vbeta and 13 Jbeta primers, the PCR was carried out. Repertoires were generated with immunoSEQ multiplex PCR, while TCRdb's copy carries only in-frame clones and drops some. The sample gives 140,000 or so clones, approximately 65% of which show up once; 5.5% to 7% is in the top ten. The chain links TRBV6-1 to TRBJ2-4; no reliable D call. Specimen: PBMCs. The sequence was obtained from a woman aged 55-69 years in good health and CMV-seronegative. CDR3: CASSEAIPQYF. Here the CDR3 DNA reads TGTGCCAGCAGTGAAGCCATTCCCCAGTACTTC.